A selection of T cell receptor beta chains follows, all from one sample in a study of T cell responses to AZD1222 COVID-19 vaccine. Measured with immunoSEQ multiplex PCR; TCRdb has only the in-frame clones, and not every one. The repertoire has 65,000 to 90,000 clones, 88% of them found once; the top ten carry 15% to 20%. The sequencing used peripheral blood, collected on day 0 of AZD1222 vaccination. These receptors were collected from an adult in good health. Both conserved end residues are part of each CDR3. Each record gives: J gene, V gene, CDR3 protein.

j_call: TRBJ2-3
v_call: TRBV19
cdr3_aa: CASREDRGGTDTQYF

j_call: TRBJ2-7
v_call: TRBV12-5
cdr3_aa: CAKNKDPRYEQYF

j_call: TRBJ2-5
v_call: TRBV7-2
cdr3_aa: CASSFRGMGETQYF

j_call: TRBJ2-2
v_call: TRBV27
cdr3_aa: CASSLSMRAGMNTGELFF

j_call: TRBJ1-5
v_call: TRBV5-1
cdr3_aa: CASSSTGPNQPQHF

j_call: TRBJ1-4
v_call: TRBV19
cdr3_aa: CASNTGVEIEKLFF

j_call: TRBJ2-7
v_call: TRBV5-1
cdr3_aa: CASSLEGTAAYEQYF

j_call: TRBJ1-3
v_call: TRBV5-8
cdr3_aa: CASSLYGTGFAGNTIYF

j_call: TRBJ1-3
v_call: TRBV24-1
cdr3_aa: CATSEGNTIYF

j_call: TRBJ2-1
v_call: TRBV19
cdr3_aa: CASSPSSSYNEQFF

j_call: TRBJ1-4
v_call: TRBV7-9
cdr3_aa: CASSLWGATNEKLFF

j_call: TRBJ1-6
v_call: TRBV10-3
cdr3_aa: CAMGANSPLHF

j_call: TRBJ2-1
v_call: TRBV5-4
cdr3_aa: CASSRRSYNEQFF